This T cell receptor beta chain appears in the sequencing data of a study of T cells in Graves' hyperthyroidism and ophthalmopathy (dated by TCRdb to between 2018 and 2021). At the level of the whole study: Peripheral blood samples were taken at initial diagnosis, before any treatment was given. According to the paper, TCR Vbeta CDR3 sequencing was carried out on over 130 peripheral blood samples, which came from fewer than 50 ophthalmopathy, under 85 hyperthyroidism and about 17 progressor patients. Prospective prediction of ophthalmopathy was tested in an independent validation cohort of fewer than 20 hyperthyroidism patients and approximately 17 patients who later progressed to ophthalmopathy. In addition, the study compared T-cell repertoires in thyroid tissue and in blood from about six Graves' hyperthyroidism patients. After blood sampling, hyperthyroidism patients were treated with methimazole at a starting dose of 30 mg daily, and ophthalmopathy patients were treated with high-dose intravenous methylprednisolone. The roughly 94 discovery patients were randomly divided into training and test sets at a 7:3 ratio. To identify TCR V-J signatures that set the groups apart, the researchers used a discovery cohort of 100 patients, made up of under 45 with Graves' ophthalmopathy and 57 with stable Graves' hyperthyroidism. Here is what the overall study found, with its caveats: No statistical method was used to fix the sample size in advance, and group allocation was not hidden from the investigators. A 13 V-J signature model separated ophthalmopathy from stable hyperthyroidism, with approximately 87% sensitivity and 81.08% specificity in cross-validation and 80%/75% in testing. Most expanded thyroid clonotypes (frequency above 0.001) were also detected in blood, a finding suggesting that blood repertoires may reflect thyroid immune responses. In validation, progression to ophthalmopathy was predicted by the model with 70.59% sensitivity and under 85% specificity, a median of roughly 6.4 months before onset.

The TCR beta CDR3 regions were amplified from RNA transcripts. The first round of RT-PCR for the TCR CDR3 was performed with the HTBI primer set and the Qiagen OneStep RT-PCR kit. The libraries were constructed in a second round of multiplex PCR and then size-selected and purified. The libraries were sequenced on an Illumina HiSeq2000 using paired-end 100 bp reads. Regarding the original processing steps: SOAPnuke was used to process the raw data, with reads discarded if the reads contained adapters or uncalled bases, had a mean Phred below 15, or lacked an exact constant-primer or identifier match. High-quality paired reads were merged with COPE v1.2.5, and unique nucleotide sequences were defined as clonotypes. MiTCR v1.1 was used to align clonotypes to the IMGT TRBV, TRBD and TRBJ reference segments. Analysis was restricted to V-J combinations with a frequency above 0.0001, which covered approximately 99% of repertoires. A TCS score was defined as the ratio between F50 (clonal expansion) and ExV (chaos), using BLOSUM62-based TCRdist between CDR3 peptides within each V-J. Welch's t-statistics and random forest reduced roughly 530 V-J features to 13, which were used in a naive Bayes classifier (R e1071). In TCRdb, the public reads were trimmed at Q25 with fastp and aligned with MiXCR, with productive beta chains retained. Every distinct CDR3 protein forms one entry, paired with its most common genes and DNA. Here the V and J calls rest on TCRdb's processing, not on the authors' analysis. The sample table lists around 200,000 distinct CDR3 sequences, 15% to 20% of them with a count of one. Of the sample, roughly 32% falls within the top ten clones.

A patient counted as having stable Graves' hyperthyroidism if no progression to ophthalmopathy occurred over 18 months of follow-up. Hyperthyroidism patients were aged 18 to 65 years and newly diagnosed, with disease duration of less than 2 months. The study excluded patients with uncontrolled infections, other autoimmune diseases, pregnancy or lactation. Diagnoses relied on clinical symptoms, serum thyroxine and TRAb, thyroid ultrasound and orbital computed tomography. PBMCs were separated from approximately 9.9 ml of fresh peripheral blood using Ficoll-Paque density gradient centrifugation. Total RNA was extracted with Trizol reagent, and quality was checked on an Agilent 2100 Bioanalyzer. CDR1 and CDR2, per the germline V gene, are MGHRA and YSYEKL. The CDR3 sequence holds 14 residues, the cysteine and phenylalanine included. CDR3 DNA is the only sequence kept; it has 42 bases, read in frame from the first base. The germline V and J ends show losses of 0 bases and 4 bases respectively, and no gene match explains 1 base of the junction.

This clonotype was observed a handful of times. The antigen it binds to is not known. Base qualities are missing; no much larger clone stands one base away. This TCR derives from a woman aged 45-65 years with Graves' hyperthyroidism. The V and J genes are TRBV4-1 and TRBJ2-5, and TRBD2 aligns with 8 junction nucleotides. The material sequenced was blood. The CDR3 protein is CASSQDRGGETQYF. The nucleotide sequence reads TGCGCCAGCAGCCAAGACCGGGGGGGAGAGACCCAGTACTTC.